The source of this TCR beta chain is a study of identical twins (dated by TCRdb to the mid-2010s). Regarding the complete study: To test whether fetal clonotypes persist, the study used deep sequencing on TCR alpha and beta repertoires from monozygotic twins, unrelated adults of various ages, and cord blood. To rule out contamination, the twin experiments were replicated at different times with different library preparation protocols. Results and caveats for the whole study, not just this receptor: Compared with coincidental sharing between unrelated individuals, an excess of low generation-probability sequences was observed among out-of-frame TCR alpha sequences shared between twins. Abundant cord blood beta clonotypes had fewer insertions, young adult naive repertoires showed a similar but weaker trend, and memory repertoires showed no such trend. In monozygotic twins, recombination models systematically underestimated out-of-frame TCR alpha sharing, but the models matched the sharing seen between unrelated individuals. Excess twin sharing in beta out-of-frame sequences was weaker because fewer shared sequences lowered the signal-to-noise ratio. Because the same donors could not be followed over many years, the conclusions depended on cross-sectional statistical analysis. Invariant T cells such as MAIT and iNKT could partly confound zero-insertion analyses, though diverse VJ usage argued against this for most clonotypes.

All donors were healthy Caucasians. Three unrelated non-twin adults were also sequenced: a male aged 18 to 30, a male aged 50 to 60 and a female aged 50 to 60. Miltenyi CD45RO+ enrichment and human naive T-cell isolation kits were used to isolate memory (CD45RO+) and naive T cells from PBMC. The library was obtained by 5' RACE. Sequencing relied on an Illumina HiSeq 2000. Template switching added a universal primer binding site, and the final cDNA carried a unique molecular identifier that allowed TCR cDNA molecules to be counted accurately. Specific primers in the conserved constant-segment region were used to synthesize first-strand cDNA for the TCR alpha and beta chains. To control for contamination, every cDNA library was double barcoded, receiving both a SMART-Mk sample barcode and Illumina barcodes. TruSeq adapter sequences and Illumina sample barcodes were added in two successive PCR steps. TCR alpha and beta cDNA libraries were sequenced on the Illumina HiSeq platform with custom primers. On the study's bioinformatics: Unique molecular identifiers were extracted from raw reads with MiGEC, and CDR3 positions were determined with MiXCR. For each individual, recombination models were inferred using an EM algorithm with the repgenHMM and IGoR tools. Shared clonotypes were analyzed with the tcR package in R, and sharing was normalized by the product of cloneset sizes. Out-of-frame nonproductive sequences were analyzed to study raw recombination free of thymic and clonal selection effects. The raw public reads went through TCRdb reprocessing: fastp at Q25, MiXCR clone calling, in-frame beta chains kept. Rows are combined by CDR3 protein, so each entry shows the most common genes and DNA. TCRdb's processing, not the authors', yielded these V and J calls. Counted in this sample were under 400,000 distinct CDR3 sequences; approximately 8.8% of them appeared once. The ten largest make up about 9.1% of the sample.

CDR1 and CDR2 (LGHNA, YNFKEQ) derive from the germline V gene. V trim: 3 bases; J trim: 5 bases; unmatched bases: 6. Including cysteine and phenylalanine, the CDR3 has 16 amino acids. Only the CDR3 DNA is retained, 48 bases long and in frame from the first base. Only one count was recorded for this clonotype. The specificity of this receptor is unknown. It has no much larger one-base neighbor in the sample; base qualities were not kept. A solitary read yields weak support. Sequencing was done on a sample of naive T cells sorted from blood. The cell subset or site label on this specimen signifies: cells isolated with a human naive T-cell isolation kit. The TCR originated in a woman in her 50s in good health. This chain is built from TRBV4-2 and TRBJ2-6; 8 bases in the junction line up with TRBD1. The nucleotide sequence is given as TGTGCCAGCAGCCAGGCCAGGGGGCAGAGGGCCAACGTCCTGACTTTC. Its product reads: CASSQARGQRANVLTF.